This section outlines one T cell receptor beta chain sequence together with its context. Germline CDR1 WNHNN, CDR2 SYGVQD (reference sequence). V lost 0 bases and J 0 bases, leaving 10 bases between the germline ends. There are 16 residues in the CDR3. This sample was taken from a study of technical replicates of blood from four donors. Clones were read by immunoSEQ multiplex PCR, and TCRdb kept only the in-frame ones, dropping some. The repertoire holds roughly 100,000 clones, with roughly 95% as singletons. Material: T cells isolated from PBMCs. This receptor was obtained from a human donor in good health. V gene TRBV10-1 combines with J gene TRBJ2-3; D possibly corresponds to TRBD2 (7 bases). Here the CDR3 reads CASSESGGLSTDTQYF. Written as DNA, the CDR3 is TGCGCCAGCAGTGAGTCAGGGGGACTAAGCACAGATACGCAGTATTTT.